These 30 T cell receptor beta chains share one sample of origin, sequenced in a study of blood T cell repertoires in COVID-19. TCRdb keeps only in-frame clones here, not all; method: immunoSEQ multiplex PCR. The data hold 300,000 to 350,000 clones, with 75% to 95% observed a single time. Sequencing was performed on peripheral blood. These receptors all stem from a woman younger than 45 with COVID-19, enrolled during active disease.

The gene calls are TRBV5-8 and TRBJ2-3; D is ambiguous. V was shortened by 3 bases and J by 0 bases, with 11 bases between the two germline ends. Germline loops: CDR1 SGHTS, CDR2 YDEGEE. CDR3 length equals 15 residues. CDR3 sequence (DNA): TGTGCCAGCAGCTCCCAGATTACGAGCACAGATACGCAGTATTTT. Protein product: CASSSQITSTDTQYF.

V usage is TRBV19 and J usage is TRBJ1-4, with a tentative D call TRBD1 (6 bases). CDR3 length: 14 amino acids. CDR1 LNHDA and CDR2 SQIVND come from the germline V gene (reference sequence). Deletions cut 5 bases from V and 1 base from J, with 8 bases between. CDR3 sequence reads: CASSRGQTNEKLFF. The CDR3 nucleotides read TGTGCCAGTAGTCGGGGACAAACTAATGAAAAACTGTTTTTT.

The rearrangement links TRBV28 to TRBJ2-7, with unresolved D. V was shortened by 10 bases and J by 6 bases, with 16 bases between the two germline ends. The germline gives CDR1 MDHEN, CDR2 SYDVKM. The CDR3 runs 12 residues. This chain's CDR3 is CATRSREVEQYF. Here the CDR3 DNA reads TGTGCCACCAGGTCCAGAGAGGTCGAGCAGTACTTC.

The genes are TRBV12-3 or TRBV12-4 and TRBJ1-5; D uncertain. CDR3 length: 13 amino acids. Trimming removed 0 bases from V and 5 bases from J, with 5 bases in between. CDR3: CASSLAFDQPQHF. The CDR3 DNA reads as TGTGCCAGCAGTTTAGCCTTCGATCAGCCCCAGCATTTT.

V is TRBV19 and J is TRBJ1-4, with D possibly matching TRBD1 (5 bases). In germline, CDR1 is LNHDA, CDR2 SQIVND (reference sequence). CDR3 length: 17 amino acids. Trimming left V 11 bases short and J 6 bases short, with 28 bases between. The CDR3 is CASGRPRDGRSDEKLFF. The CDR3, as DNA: TGTGCCTCAGGCCGTCCTCGGGACGGGAGGTCTGATGAAAAACTGTTTTTT.

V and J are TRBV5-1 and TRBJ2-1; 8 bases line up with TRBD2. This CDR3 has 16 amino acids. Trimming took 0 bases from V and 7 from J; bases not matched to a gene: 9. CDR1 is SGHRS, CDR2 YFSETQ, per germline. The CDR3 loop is CASSLEAGRVANEQFF. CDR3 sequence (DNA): TGCGCCAGCAGCTTGGAAGCCGGGAGGGTTGCAAATGAGCAGTTCTTC.

The CDR3 loop is CASSRGQSIGYTF. CDR3 bases: TGTGCCAGCAGCCGCGGACAGTCGATTGGCTACACCTTC. The V gene is TRBV12-3 or TRBV12-4, the J gene TRBJ1-2; the D gene is possibly TRBD1 (6 bases). The CDR3 spans 13 residues. Trimming shortened V by 6 bases and J by 7 bases, and 15 bases separated the two germline ends.

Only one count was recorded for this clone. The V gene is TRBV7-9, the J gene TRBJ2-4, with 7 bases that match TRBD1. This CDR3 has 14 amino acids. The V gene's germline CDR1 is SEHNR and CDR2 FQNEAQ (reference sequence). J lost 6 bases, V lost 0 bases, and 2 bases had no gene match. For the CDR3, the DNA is TGTGCCAGCAGCTTAGCGGGACAGACAAACATTCAGTACTTC. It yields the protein CASSLAGQTNIQYF.

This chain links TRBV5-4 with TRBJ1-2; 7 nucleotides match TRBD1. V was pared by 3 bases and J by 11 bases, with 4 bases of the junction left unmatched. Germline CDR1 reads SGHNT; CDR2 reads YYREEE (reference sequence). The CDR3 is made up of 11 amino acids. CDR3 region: CASSSTGFYTF. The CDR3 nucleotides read TGTGCCAGCAGCTCGACAGGGTTTTACACCTTC.

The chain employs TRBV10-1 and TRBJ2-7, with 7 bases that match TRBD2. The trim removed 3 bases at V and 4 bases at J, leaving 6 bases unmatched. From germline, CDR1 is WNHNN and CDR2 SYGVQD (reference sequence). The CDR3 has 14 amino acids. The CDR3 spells CASSEAPGGYEQYF. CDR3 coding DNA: TGCGCCAGCAGTGAAGCACCCGGGGGGTACGAGCAGTACTTC.

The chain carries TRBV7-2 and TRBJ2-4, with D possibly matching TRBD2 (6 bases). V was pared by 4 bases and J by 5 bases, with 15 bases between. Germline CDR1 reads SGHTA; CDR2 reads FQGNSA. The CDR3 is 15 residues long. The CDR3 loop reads CASSSAGTWENIQYF. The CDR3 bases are TGTGCCAGCAGCTCCGCCGGGACTTGGGAAAACATTCAGTACTTC.

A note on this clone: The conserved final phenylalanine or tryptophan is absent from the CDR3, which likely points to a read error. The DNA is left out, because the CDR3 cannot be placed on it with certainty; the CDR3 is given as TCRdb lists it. The CDR3 loop is CASSATTGGRPFV. The chain combines TRBV11-2 with TRBJ1-2. Germline CDR1 SGHAT, CDR2 FQNNGV. Ends included, the CDR3 has 13 residues.

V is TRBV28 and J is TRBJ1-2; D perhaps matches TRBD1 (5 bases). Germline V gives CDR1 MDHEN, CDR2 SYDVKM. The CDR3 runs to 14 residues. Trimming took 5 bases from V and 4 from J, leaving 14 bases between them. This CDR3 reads CASSPLWGGYGYTF. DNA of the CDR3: TGTGCCAGCAGTCCGCTGTGGGGGGGCTATGGCTACACCTTC.

This CDR3 is CASSIGLALLAKNIQYF. The CDR3 DNA is TGTGCCAGTAGTATTGGTCTAGCGCTACTAGCCAAAAACATTCAGTACTTC. The chain employs TRBV19 and TRBJ2-4, with a tentative D call TRBD2 (6 bases). CDR1 is LNHDA and CDR2 is SQIVND in the germline V gene (reference sequence). This CDR3 comprises 17 residues. V was trimmed by 3 bases and J by 0 bases, leaving 15 bases between them.

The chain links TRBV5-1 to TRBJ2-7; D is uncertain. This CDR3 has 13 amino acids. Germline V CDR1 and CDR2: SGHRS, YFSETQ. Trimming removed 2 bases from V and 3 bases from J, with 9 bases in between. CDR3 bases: TGCGCCAGCAGCTTTGGAGACTTCTACGAGCAGTACTTC. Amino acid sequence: CASSFGDFYEQYF.

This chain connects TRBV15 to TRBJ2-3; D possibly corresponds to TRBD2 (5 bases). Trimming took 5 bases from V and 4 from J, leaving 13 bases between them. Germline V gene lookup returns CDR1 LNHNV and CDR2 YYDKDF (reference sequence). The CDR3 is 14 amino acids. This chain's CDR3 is CATSALSGPDTQYF. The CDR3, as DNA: TGTGCCACCAGCGCCCTCAGCGGCCCAGATACGCAGTATTTT.

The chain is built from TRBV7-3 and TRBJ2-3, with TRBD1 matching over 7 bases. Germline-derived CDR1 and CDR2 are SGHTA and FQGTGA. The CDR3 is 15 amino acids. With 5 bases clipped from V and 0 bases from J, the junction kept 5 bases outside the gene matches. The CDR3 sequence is CASSQGGESTDTQYF. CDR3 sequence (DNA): TGTGCCAGCAGCCAAGGGGGCGAGAGCACAGATACGCAGTATTTT. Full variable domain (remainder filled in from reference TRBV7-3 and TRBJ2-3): GAGVSQTPSNKVTEKGKYVELRCDPISGHTALYWYRQSLGQGPEFLIYFQGTGAADDSGLPNDRFFAVRPEGSVSTLKIQRTERGDSAVYLCASSQGGESTDTQYFGPGTRLTVL.

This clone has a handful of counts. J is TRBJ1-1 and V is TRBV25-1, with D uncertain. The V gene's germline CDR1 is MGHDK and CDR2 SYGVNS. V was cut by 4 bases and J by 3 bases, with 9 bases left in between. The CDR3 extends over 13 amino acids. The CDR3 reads CASSGGIDTEAFF. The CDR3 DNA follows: TGTGCCAGCAGTGGCGGTATCGACACTGAAGCTTTCTTT.

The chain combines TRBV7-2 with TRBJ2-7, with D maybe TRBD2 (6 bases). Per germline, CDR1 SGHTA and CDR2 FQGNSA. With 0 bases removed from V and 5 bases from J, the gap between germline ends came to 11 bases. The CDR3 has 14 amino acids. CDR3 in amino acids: CASSLAGGGHEQYF. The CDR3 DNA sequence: TGTGCCAGCAGCTTAGCCGGGGGAGGCCACGAGCAGTACTTC.

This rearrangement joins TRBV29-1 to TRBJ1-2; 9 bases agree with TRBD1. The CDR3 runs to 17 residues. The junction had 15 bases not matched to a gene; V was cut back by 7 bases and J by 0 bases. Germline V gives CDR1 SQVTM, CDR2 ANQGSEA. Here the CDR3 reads CSALGGDREKANYGYTF. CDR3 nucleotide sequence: TGCAGCGCGTTGGGGGGGGACAGGGAAAAAGCTAACTATGGCTACACCTTC.

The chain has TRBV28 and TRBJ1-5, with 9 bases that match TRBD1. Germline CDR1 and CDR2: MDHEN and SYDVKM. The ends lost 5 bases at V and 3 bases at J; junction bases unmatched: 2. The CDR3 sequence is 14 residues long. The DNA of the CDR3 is TGTGCCAGCAGTATACAGGGGGCCAATCAGCCCCAGCATTTT. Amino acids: CASSIQGANQPQHF. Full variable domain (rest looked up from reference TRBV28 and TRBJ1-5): DVKVTQSSRYLVKRTGEKVFLECVQDMDHENMFWYRQDPGLGLRLIYFSYDVKMKEKGDIPEGYSVSREKKERFSLILESASTNQTSMYLCASSIQGANQPQHFGDGTRLSIL.

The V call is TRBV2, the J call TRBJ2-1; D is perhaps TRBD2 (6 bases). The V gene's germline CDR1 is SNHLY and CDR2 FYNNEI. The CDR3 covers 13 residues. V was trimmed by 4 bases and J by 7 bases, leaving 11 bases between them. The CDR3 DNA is TGTGCCAGCAGTGCTATGCGGGAAAATGAGCAGTTCTTC. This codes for CASSAMRENEQFF.

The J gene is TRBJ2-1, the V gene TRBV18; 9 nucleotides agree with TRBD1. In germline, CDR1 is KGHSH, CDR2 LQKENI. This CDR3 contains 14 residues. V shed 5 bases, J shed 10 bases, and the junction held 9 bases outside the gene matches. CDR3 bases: TGTGCCAGCTCATCCGGGACAGGGATAGAGGAGCAGTTCTTC. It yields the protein CASSSGTGIEEQFF.

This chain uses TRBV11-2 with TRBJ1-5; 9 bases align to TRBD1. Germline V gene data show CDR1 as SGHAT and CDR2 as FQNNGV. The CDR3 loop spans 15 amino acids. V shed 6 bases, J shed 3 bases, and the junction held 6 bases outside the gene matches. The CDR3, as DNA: TGTGCCAGCAGTCTACAGGGGGCCATCAATCAGCCCCAGCATTTT. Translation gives CASSLQGAINQPQHF.

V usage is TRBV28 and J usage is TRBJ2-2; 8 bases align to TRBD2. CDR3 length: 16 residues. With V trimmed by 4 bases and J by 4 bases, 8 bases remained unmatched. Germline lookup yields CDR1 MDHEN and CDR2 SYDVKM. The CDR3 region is CASSSPAGVATGELFF. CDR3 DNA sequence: TGTGCCAGCAGTTCTCCAGCGGGAGTGGCCACCGGGGAGCTGTTTTTT.

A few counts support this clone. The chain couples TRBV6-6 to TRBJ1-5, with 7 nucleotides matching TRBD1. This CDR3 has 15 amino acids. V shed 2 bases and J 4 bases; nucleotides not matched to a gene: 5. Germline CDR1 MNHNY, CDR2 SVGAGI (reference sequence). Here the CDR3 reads CASSYADRSNQPQHF. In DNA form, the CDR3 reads TGTGCCAGCAGTTACGCGGACAGGTCAAATCAGCCCCAGCATTTT.

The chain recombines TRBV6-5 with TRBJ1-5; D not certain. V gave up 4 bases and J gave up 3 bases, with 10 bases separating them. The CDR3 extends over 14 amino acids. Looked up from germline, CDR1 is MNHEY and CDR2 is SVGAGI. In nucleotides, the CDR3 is TGTGCCAGCAGTTCCAGTCCCTTCAATCAGCCCCAGCATTTT. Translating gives CASSSSPFNQPQHF.

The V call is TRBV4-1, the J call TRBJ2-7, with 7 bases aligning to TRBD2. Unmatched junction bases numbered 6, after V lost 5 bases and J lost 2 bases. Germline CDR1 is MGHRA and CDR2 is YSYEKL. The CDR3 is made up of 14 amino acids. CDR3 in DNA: TGCGCCAGCAGCAGCCCGGGAGGTACCTACGAGCAGTACTTC. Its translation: CASSSPGGTYEQYF.

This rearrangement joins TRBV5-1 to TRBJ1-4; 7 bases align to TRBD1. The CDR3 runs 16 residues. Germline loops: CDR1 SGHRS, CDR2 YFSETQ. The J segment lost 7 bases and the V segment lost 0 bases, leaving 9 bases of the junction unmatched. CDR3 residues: CASSLVEDREPEKLFF. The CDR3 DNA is TGCGCCAGCAGCTTGGTAGAAGACAGGGAGCCTGAAAAACTGTTTTTT.

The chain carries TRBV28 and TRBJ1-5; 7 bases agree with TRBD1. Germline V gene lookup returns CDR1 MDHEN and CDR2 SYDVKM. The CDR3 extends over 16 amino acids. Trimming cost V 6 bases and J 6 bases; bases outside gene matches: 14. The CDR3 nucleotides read TGTGCCAGCAGCTTAGGGTGGGGACAGCTCGTTCAGCCCCAGCATTTT. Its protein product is CASSLGWGQLVQPQHF.